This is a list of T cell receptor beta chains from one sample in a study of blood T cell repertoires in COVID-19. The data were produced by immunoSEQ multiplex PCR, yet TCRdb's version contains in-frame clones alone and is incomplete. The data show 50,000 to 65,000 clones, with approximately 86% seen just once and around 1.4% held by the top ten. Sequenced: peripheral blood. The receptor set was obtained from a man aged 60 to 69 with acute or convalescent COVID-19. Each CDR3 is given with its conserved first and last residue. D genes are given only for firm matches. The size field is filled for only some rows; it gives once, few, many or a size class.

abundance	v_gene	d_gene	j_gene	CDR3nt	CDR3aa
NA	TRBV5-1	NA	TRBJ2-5	TGCGCCAGCAGCTCCCAGGGGTTGGAGACCCAGTACTTC	CASSSQGLETQYF
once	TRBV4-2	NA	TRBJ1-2	TGTGCCAGCAGCCAAGAGTCCAGTCGCGGGGCTAACTATGGCTACACCTTC	CASSQESSRGANYGYTF
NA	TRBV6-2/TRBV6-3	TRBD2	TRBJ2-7	TGTGCCAGCAGTCCCGGGGTAGCGGGAGCCTACGAGCAGTACTTC	CASSPGVAGAYEQYF
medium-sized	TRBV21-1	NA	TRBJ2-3	TGTGCCAGCAGTTCAAGATCGGTACTAGCGGGGGGGCAGGGCACAGATACGCAGTATTTT	CASSSRSVLAGGQGTDTQYF
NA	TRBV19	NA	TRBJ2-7	TGTGCCAGTAGTATAGGGCTCAGTTCCTACGAGCAGTACTTC	CASSIGLSSYEQYF
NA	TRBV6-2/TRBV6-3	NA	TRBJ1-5	TGTGCCAGCAGTAAGACAGGCAATCAGCCCCAGCATTTT	CASSKTGNQPQHF
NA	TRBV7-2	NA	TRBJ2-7	TGTGCCAGCAGCTTAGATTTCAACTCCTACGAGCAGTACTTC	CASSLDFNSYEQYF
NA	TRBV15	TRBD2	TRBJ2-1	TGTGCCACCAGCAGAGATCGGGGACAGCGGGAGGGCCTTGGTGAGCAGTTCTTC	CATSRDRGQREGLGEQFF
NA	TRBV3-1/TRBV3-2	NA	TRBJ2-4	TGTGCCAGCAGCCAAGGGGCAGCAGGCGACATTCAGTACTTC	CASSQGAAGDIQYF
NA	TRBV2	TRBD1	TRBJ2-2	TGTGCCAGCAGTGTTCGGACAGGGGGAATCGGGGAGCTGTTTTTT	CASSVRTGGIGELFF
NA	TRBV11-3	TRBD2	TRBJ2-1	TGTGCCAGCAGCCTGGGACTAGCGGGGTACAATGAGCAGTTCTTC	CASSLGLAGYNEQFF